This entry describes one T cell receptor beta chain. This clone has just one count. Which antigen it targets is not known. The sample holds no much larger clone one base away, and base qualities are not on file. TCRbeta CDR3 regions were amplified from genomic DNA using the immunoSEQ Assay, a bias-controlled multiplex PCR. The study's own analysis went as follows. Within the assay, amplification of reference gene primers was used to estimate how many nucleated cells each sample contained. To quantify the absolute abundance of each unique TCRbeta CDR3 rearrangement, sequence reads were collapsed and filtered. For each sample, productive Simpson clonality was calculated as the square root of Simpson's diversity index across productive rearrangements. Held by TCRdb, this immuneACCESS table contains in-frame sequences only and omits some clones. Under half of the omission traces to an unresolved V gene where checked; the cause of the rest is unknown. V, J and clone size reflect that table, while D and trimming were determined from the DNA. Present in this sample are approximately 44,000 clones, 70% to 90% of which were seen just once. Under 9% of the sample goes to the ten largest clones.

CDR1 and CDR2, per the germline V gene, are SNHLY and FYNNEI. From the cysteine up to the phenylalanine, the CDR3 has a length of 15 residues. Only the CDR3 portion is preserved as DNA: 45 bases, with reading frame beginning at the first base. V loses 6 bases of germline sequence and J loses 0 bases, and the interval between the two ends is 12 bases. The sample comes from a study of blood T cell repertoires in COVID-19 (dated by TCRdb to 2019 to 2021). About the study as a whole: Collaborator samples came from the United States, Italy and Spain and covered acute and convalescent phases of COVID-19. Subjects who had been exposed to COVID-19, were actively infected with it, or had recovered from it provided the deeply sampled blood TCRbeta repertoires that made up the dataset. Nearly every sample came with metadata listing a de-identified subject ID, COVID-19 status, age in years and sex. HLA class I and class II types, where available, came from metadata supplied by the sample provider rather than from assay-based typing. Samples came from the ongoing ImmuneRACE study (first 160 participants) plus 1,254 subjects from 6 global collaborators. A freely available public database, intended as a resource for researchers studying the immune response to SARS-CoV-2, is where the repertoires were released. The prospective study material was composed of cDNA or gDNA derived from T cells, B-cell-depleted T cells, or PBMCs. Study-level results and caveats: Clinical and demographic metadata were provided uncurated, with the amount varying by source and participant.

The collaborating institutions used their own protocols to collect whole blood in K2EDTA tubes. Collaborator samples were shipped for TCRbeta analysis as frozen whole blood, isolated PBMCs, or DNA extracted from either sample type. The sequence was collected from a man in his 60s with active COVID-19. The sequencing input was peripheral blood. The rearrangement combines TRBV2 with TRBJ2-1; the D gene is perhaps TRBD1, on 5 matching bases. Here is the DNA: TGTGCCAGCAGGGCCGTTAGGGGCTCCTACAATGAGCAGTTCTTC. Translated, it gives CASRAVRGSYNEQFF.